This T cell receptor beta chain was captured by sequencing in a study of blood T cell repertoires in COVID-19. Study summary: Some COVID-19 samples were acute and others convalescent; all came from the United States, Italy and Spain. PBMCs, B-cell-depleted T cells, or T cells provided the cDNA or gDNA that made up the material.

The Seattle patients, enrolled during active infection, were followed longitudinally. CDR1 is SQVTM and CDR2 is ANQGSEA in the germline V gene. With 5 bases clipped from V and 3 bases from J, the junction kept 7 bases outside the gene matches. This CDR3 is 15 amino acids long. This clone has a handful of counts. In the source study's methods: Estimates of nucleated cell counts were drawn from the amplification of reference gene primers. Here immunoSEQ multiplex PCR was the method, and the copy in TCRdb shows in-frame clones only, minus some. The V and J calls and clone size come from that table; D and trimming were worked out from the DNA. Of 150,000 or so clones in the sample, approximately 86% are singletons; the top ten hold 0.45% to 0.6%.

The origin of this receptor is a man aged 60-69 years with COVID-19, enrolled during active disease. The source material was peripheral blood. The J gene is TRBJ2-2, the V gene TRBV29-1; 9 nucleotides align to TRBD1. Written as DNA, the CDR3 is TGCAGCGTTCCGACCGGGACAGGGTACACCGGGGAGCTGTTTTTT. This codes for CSVPTGTGYTGELFF.